This entry lists 15 T cell receptor beta chains sequenced from one sample in a study of human T cells and chemical hapten exposure. TCRdb fed the RACE reads into MiXCR, producing one record per CDR3 protein. This repertoire shows a few hundred thousand distinct CDR3 sequences, approximately 5% found once; its top ten account for over 6.5%. Noted time point: pre-sensitization, week 0. Treatment: therapeutic diphenylcyclopropenone sensitization with weekly scalp DPC. The sequenced sample was whole blood, obtained in connection with sensitization to the hapten diphenylcyclopropenone (DPC). These receptor sequences come from a woman aged 18-30 years with alopecia areata. Some clones in this sample may be carry-over from other donors' samples.

This clonotype was recorded a few times. V usage is TRBV5-5 and J usage is TRBJ1-3; weak D call: TRBD1 (6 bases). CDR1 and CDR2 from the germline V gene are SGHKS and YYEKEE (reference sequence). The CDR3 loop spans 15 amino acids. The germline V and J ends were trimmed by 4 bases and 5 bases, with 16 bases remaining between them. CDR3 amino acids: CASSPRTDERNTIYF. The CDR3 DNA is TGTGCCAGCAGCCCCCGGACAGATGAGAGAAACACCATATATTTT.

This clonotype occurred many times. The genes are TRBV20-1 and TRBJ1-1; perhaps TRBD1 as D (5 bases). From germline, CDR1 is DFQATT and CDR2 SNEGSKA (reference sequence). This CDR3 comprises 13 residues. The V gene lost 6 bases and the J gene lost 0 bases, with 11 bases spanning the gap. CDR3: CSARQSMNTEAFF. The DNA for the CDR3 is TGCAGTGCCCGACAGTCCATGAACACTGAAGCTTTCTTT.

This clonotype appeared a few times. This chain links TRBV4-1 with TRBJ2-1; tentatively, D is TRBD2 (6 bases). The CDR3 sequence is 15 residues long. The germline V and J ends were trimmed by 3 bases and 0 bases, with 9 bases remaining between them. The V gene's germline CDR1 is MGHRA and CDR2 YSYEKL. The CDR3 region is CASSQIGGSYNEQFF. For the CDR3, the DNA is TGCGCCAGCAGCCAGATCGGGGGCTCCTACAATGAGCAGTTCTTC.

This clonotype showed up just a few times. The V call is TRBV6-2 or TRBV6-3, the J call TRBJ2-1, with 11 bases that match TRBD2. The germline gives CDR1 MNHEY, CDR2 SVGEGT. The CDR3 contains 17 residues. V lost 0 bases and J lost 7; bases outside the gene matches: 8. The CDR3 DNA is TGTGCCAGCAGTTACTCGGTAGCGGGGGGGCCCAGGAATGAGCAGTTCTTC. Amino acid sequence: CASSYSVAGGPRNEQFF.

This clonotype was seen ten or more times. The V and J genes are TRBV29-1 and TRBJ1-5; TRBD1 matches at 9 bases. J gave up 5 bases and V 5 bases, and 4 bases lay outside the gene matches. In germline, CDR1 is SQVTM, CDR2 ANQGSEA. There are 13 residues in the CDR3. CDR3 nucleotide sequence: TGCAGCGTTTCTACAGGGGGCGATCAGCCCCAGCATTTT. This gives the protein CSVSTGGDQPQHF.

This chain joins TRBV5-1 and TRBJ2-3; D gene uncertain. This CDR3 region has 14 residues. The V end lost 9 bases, the J end lost 0 bases, and 14 bases lay between the germline ends. Per the germline V gene, CDR1 is SGHRS and CDR2 is YFSETQ. The CDR3 protein is CATSGSASTDTQYF. In DNA, the CDR3 is TGCGCCACCTCTGGCTCAGCTAGCACAGATACGCAGTATTTT.

CDR3 sequence: CASSQDLQGDYGYTF. The CDR3 coding sequence is TGTGCCAGCAGCCAAGATCTACAGGGAGACTATGGCTACACCTTC. This chain uses TRBV4-2 with TRBJ1-2; D might be TRBD1 (6 bases). The CDR3 sequence is 15 residues long. Germline lookup yields CDR1 LGHNA and CDR2 YNFKEQ. Trimming took off 0 bases at V and 3 bases at J, with 11 bases between the two ends.

This clonotype has only a few counts. V usage is TRBV12-3 or TRBV12-4 and J usage is TRBJ2-7; tentative D call: TRBD2 (6 bases). With 6 bases removed from V and 10 bases from J, the gap between germline ends came to 19 bases. This CDR3 has 13 amino acids. CDR3 bases: TGTGCCAGCAGCCCACCGGGTGGGAGGCTCCAGTACTTC. It specifies CASSPPGGRLQYF.

This clonotype was detected many times. The chain recombines TRBV6-5 with TRBJ1-1; the match to TRBD1 covers 7 bases. The CDR3 spans 15 residues. With 5 bases clipped from V and 6 bases from J, the junction kept 12 bases outside the gene matches. Germline V gene lookup returns CDR1 MNHEY and CDR2 SVGAGI. The CDR3 sequence is CASSNPTGRRSEAFF. CDR3 nucleotide sequence: TGTGCCAGCAGTAACCCGACAGGGAGGAGGTCTGAAGCTTTCTTT.

J is TRBJ2-1 and V is TRBV11-2; D gene unclear. Trimming removed 4 bases at V and 9 bases at J, with 22 bases between. Looked up from germline, CDR1 is SGHAT and CDR2 is FQNNGV. This CDR3 has 16 amino acids. CDR3 nucleotides: TGTGCCAGCAGCTCGCTAACCGGGCCGCCCGGCGGTGAGCAGTTCTTC. It encodes CASSSLTGPPGGEQFF.

This clonotype was found a few times. This rearrangement joins TRBV12-3 or TRBV12-4 to TRBJ2-4, with 15 bases identical to TRBD2. The CDR3 contains 18 residues. J was trimmed by 0 bases and V by 6 bases; bases with no gene match: 6. CDR3: CASRRTSGGDPAKNIQYF. The CDR3 DNA reads as TGTGCCAGCAGACGGACTAGCGGGGGGGACCCAGCCAAAAACATTCAGTACTTC.

V is TRBV5-4 and J is TRBJ2-3, with D unclear. CDR1 and CDR2 from the germline V gene are SGHNT and YYREEE (reference sequence). V lost 3 bases and J lost 1, with 12 bases in between. The CDR3 loop spans 15 amino acids. Here the CDR3 DNA reads TGTGCCAGCAGCTCGCCGACCGACGGCACAGATACGCAGTATTTT. As protein: CASSSPTDGTDTQYF. The whole variable domain, filled in from reference TRBV5-4 and TRBJ2-3, reads ETGVTQSPTHLIKTRGQQVTLRCSSQSGHNTVSWYQQALGQGPQFIFQYYREEENGRGNFPPRFSGLQFPNYSSELNVNALELDDSALYLCASSSPTDGTDTQYFGPGTRLTVL.

This clonotype has only a few counts. This chain uses TRBV3-1 with TRBJ2-7, with no clear D. V lost 1 base and J lost 6, with 10 bases in between. Germline values: CDR1 LGHDT, CDR2 YNNKEL (reference sequence). CDR3 length equals 13 residues. Here the CDR3 reads CASSQVKSTEQYF. The CDR3 DNA sequence: TGTGCCAGCAGCCAAGTTAAGAGCACCGAGCAGTACTTC.

This clonotype was counted many times. The chain carries TRBV29-1 and TRBJ1-3, with D possibly being TRBD1 (6 bases). The germline V gene has CDR1 SQVTM and CDR2 ANQGSEA. This CDR3 has 18 residues. V lost 0 bases and J 0 bases, leaving 18 bases between the germline ends. The CDR3 nucleotides read TGCAGCGTTGAAGATCAGGGGATCGGCCACCTCTCTGGAAACACCATATATTTT. Encoded protein: CSVEDQGIGHLSGNTIYF.

The sample holds many counts of this clonotype. The chain joins TRBV20-1 to TRBJ1-1; weak D call: TRBD1 (6 bases). V gave up 5 bases and J gave up 8 bases, with 15 bases separating them. Germline CDR1 and CDR2: DFQATT and SNEGSKA (reference sequence). The CDR3 is made up of 12 amino acids. This chain's CDR3 is CSADKQGAEAFF. The CDR3 DNA reads TGCAGTGCTGACAAACAGGGAGCCGAAGCTTTCTTT.